This TCR beta chain originates from a study of beta chain features in type 1 diabetes. Study context: Across every sample, about 100 million sorted cells were examined in total.

Germline V lookup: CDR1 LNHDA, CDR2 SQIVND (reference sequence). Deletions cut 2 bases from V and 5 bases from J, with 6 bases between. CDR3 size: 13 residues. Concerning this clone: Its antigen is undetermined.

Sequencing targeted expressed TCRB transcripts, as all isolated RNA had been reverse transcribed. Clones were read by immunoSEQ multiplex PCR, and TCRdb kept only the in-frame ones, dropping some. The sample includes 600,000 to 750,000 clones, 9.5% to 15% of them seen just once. Findings of the study overall: Type 1 diabetes patients showed a moderate but significant shortening of TCRB CDR3s in all four CD4+ subsets.

Sample: naive CD4+ T cells from blood. The chain joins TRBV19 to TRBJ2-2, with D perhaps matching TRBD1 (5 bases). The origin of this receptor is a man aged 30 to 39 with type 1 diabetes. As DNA, the CDR3 is TGTGCCAGTAGTATAAAGGGGACCGGGGAGCTGTTTTTT. Residues: CASSIKGTGELFF. The full variable domain, with the rest looked up from reference TRBV19 and TRBJ2-2, is DGGITQSPKYLFRKEGQNVTLSCEQNLNHDAMYWYRQDPGQGLRLIYYSQIVNDFQKGDIAEGYSVSREKKESFPLTVTSAQKNPTAFYLCASSIKGTGELFFGEGSRLTVL.